Below, 8 T cell receptor beta chains from the same sample are listed, as sequenced in a study of cytotoxic CD8 clonotypes in ibrutinib-treated CLL. Libraries were prepared by immunoSEQ multiplex PCR; TCRdb keeps only in-frame clonotypes and omits some of them. The table has about 160,000 clones, 70% to 85% seen once; the top ten hold 2% to 2.5%. Sequenced material: PBMCs, taken after 12 months of ibrutinib treatment. Every receptor here comes from a human donor with chronic lymphocytic leukemia.

The chain is built from TRBV4-3 and TRBJ2-7; maybe TRBD2 (5 bases). Trimming took off 1 base at V and 0 bases at J, with 22 bases between the two ends. The germline gives CDR1 LGHNA, CDR2 YSLEER. This CDR3 spans 19 amino acids. CDR3 protein: CASSQGVVWRASPSYEQYF. CDR3 DNA sequence: TGCGCCAGCAGCCAAGGGGTGGTTTGGCGGGCCTCCCCCTCCTACGAGCAGTACTTC.

In its sample, this clone was seen once. V gene TRBV19 combines with J gene TRBJ2-7; the match to TRBD1 covers 7 bases. The CDR3 has 14 residues. With V trimmed by 5 bases and J by 4 bases, 8 bases remained unmatched. CDR1 LNHDA and CDR2 SQIVND come from the germline V gene (reference sequence). The CDR3 bases are TGTGCCAGTAGTCATCTCGACAGGGAATACGAGCAGTACTTC. Translated, it gives CASSHLDREYEQYF. Full variable domain (outside the CDR3, taken from reference TRBV19 and TRBJ2-7): DGGITQSPKYLFRKEGQNVTLSCEQNLNHDAMYWYRQDPGQGLRLIYYSQIVNDFQKGDIAEGYSVSREKKESFPLTVTSAQKNPTAFYLCASSHLDREYEQYFGPGTRLTVT.

This clone has only one observation. In nucleotides, the CDR3 is TGTGCCAGCAGCTTGTCGCCGGGAGGGGGCAATGAGCAGTTCTTC. Translated: CASSLSPGGGNEQFF. The chain recombines TRBV5-4 with TRBJ2-1; TRBD2 matches at 8 bases. J gave up 6 bases and V 1 base, and 6 bases lay outside the gene matches. The V gene's germline CDR1 is SGHNT and CDR2 YYREEE (reference sequence). The length of the CDR3 is 15 residues.

The chain recombines TRBV6-6 with TRBJ1-5, with D perhaps matching TRBD1 (6 bases). The CDR3 is 15 residues long. CDR1 MNHNY and CDR2 SVGAGI come from the germline V gene (reference sequence). V shed 4 bases and J shed 5 bases, with 15 bases lying between them. CDR3 coding DNA: TGTGCCAGCAGTTCACAGGGTCAAGGAGATCAGCCCCAGCATTTT. Translation gives CASSSQGQGDQPQHF.

The DNA for the CDR3 is TGTGCCAGCAGAGCTAGCGGGAGGAGGTTAAGGACCGGGGAGCTGTTTTTT. This sequence encodes CASRASGRRLRTGELFF. This rearrangement joins TRBV28 to TRBJ2-2; 11 nucleotides line up with TRBD2. Trimming cost V 6 bases and J 5 bases; bases outside gene matches: 11. This CDR3 has 17 amino acids. Germline CDR1 MDHEN, CDR2 SYDVKM.

By share of the sample, this clone is medium-sized. This chain connects TRBV4-1 to TRBJ1-3, with a weak D call TRBD1 (5 bases). Germline loops: CDR1 MGHRA, CDR2 YSYEKL. V shed 1 base and J shed 2 bases, with 15 bases lying between them. The CDR3 has 17 amino acids. For the CDR3, the DNA is TGCGCCAGCAGCCAAGGTTCTCAGGGACGGGCTGGAAACACCATATATTTT. This translates into CASSQGSQGRAGNTIYF.

The V call is TRBV5-4, the J call TRBJ2-1; TRBD2 matches at 7 bases. The germline V gene has CDR1 SGHNT and CDR2 YYREEE (reference sequence). The J segment lost 7 bases and the V segment lost 0 bases, leaving 4 bases of the junction unmatched. The CDR3 is made up of 14 amino acids. The CDR3 coding sequence is TGTGCCAGCAGCTTGGGGGGGACTATTAATGAGCAGTTCTTC. It yields the protein CASSLGGTINEQFF.

The V call is TRBV5-1, the J call TRBJ2-3; 7 positions agree with TRBD2. This CDR3 contains 16 residues. J was trimmed by 0 bases and V by 0 bases; bases with no gene match: 4. Germline CDR1 reads SGHRS; CDR2 reads YFSETQ. DNA for the CDR3: TGCGCCAGCAGCTTGGCAACTAGCGTTAGCACAGATACGCAGTATTTT. Translation: CASSLATSVSTDTQYF.